This TCR beta chain was recorded in a study of beta chain features in type 1 diabetes. In the study overall: Sorted cells examined across all samples numbered around 110,000,000. Points from the study as a whole: Using cDNA template may skew counts toward highly expressing activated cells. PCR, the amplification step, might favor shorter templates, equally in patients and controls. Researchers report that Type 1 diabetes patients had moderately but significantly shorter TCRB CDR3s across all four CD4+ subsets.

The investigators reverse transcribed all of the isolated RNA, so they sequenced expressed TCRB transcripts. The table came from immunoSEQ multiplex PCR; TCRdb's copy has only in-frame clones and leaves some out. This table holds around 250,000 clones, 14% found once. Notes on this clone: Antigen unknown.

Germline CDR1 reads SGHTA; CDR2 reads FQGNSA. The trim removed 4 bases at V and 8 bases at J, leaving 4 bases unmatched. This CDR3 has 13 residues. This clonotype originated in a young man with type 1 diabetes. V is TRBV7-2 and J is TRBJ1-1; 10 bases fit TRBD1. Sequenced input: naive CD4+ T cells from blood. CDR3 DNA sequence: TGTGCCAGCAGCTCGACAGGGGGCGGAGAAGCTTTCTTT. It codes for CASSSTGGGEAFF.